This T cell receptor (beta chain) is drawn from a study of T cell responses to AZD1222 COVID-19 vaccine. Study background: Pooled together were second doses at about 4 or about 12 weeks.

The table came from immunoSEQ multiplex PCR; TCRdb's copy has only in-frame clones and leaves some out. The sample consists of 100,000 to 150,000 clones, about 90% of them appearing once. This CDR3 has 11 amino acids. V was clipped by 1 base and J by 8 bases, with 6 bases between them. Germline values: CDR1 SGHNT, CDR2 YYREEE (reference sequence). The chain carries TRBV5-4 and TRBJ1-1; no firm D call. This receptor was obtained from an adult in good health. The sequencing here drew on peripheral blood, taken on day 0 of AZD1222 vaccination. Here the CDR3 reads CASSLSGEAFF. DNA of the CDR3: TGTGCCAGCAGCTTGTCGGGCGAAGCTTTCTTT.